These 24 T cell receptor beta chains came from one sample sequenced in a study of response to subunit inactivated influenza vaccine. TCRdb re-derived calls from the RT-PCR reads in MiXCR, one entry per CDR3 protein. The repertoire consists of roughly 630,000 distinct CDR3 sequences, with 14% occurring once and the leading ten covering 7.6%. The specimen was PBMCs from blood, collected less than 15 days before vaccination. The receptor set was obtained from a man between 50 and 59 years old who received an inactivated influenza vaccine.

This clonotype was counted many times. This chain uses TRBV2 with TRBJ2-5; D call uncertain. Deletions cut 2 bases from V and 2 bases from J, with 3 bases between. The CDR3 has 12 residues. Looked up from germline, CDR1 is SNHLY and CDR2 is FYNNEI. CDR3 sequence: CASSEPQETQYF. CDR3 nucleotide sequence: TGTGCCAGCAGTGAACCACAAGAGACCCAGTACTTC. The complete variable domain, with remaining parts taken from reference TRBV2 and TRBJ2-5, reads EPEVTQTPSHQVTQMGQEVILRCVPISNHLYFYWYRQILGQKVEFLVSFYNNEISEKSEIFDDQFSVERPDGSNFTLKIRSTKLEDSAMYFCASSEPQETQYFGPGTRLLVL.

This chain joins TRBV3-1 and TRBJ2-7; D not certain. Deletions cut 0 bases from V and 2 bases from J, with 11 bases between. Germline values: CDR1 LGHDT, CDR2 YNNKEL (reference sequence). The CDR3 is 15 amino acids. The CDR3 DNA is TGTGCCAGCAGCCAAGACGTTTCCCCCCCCTACGAGCAGTACTTC. Its translation is CASSQDVSPPYEQYF.

In its sample, this clonotype was seen many times. The chain employs TRBV7-9 and TRBJ2-3; no definite D call. The CDR3 runs to 14 residues. Germline CDR1 reads SEHNR; CDR2 reads FQNEAQ (reference sequence). V lost 2 bases and J lost 3, with 9 bases in between. In nucleotides, the CDR3 is TGTGCCAGCAGCTTAAGCGTAGGGACAGATACGCAGTATTTT. Translating it yields CASSLSVGTDTQYF.

J is TRBJ2-3 and V is TRBV5-1, with TRBD2 matching 9 bases. Unmatched junction bases numbered 10, after V lost 4 bases and J lost 4 bases. CDR3 length: 16 amino acids. Germline loops: CDR1 SGHRS, CDR2 YFSETQ. The CDR3 DNA sequence: TGCGCCAGCAGCCCTGATGGCGGGGGGGCGGCAGATACGCAGTATTTT. It yields the protein CASSPDGGGAADTQYF.

This clonotype appeared a few times. CDR3 amino acids: CATSRGTEGDTQYF. The CDR3 nucleotides read TGTGCCACCAGCAGGGGGACAGAGGGAGATACGCAGTATTTT. The chain is built from TRBV15 and TRBJ2-3, with 7 bases that match TRBD1. Germline lookup yields CDR1 LNHNV and CDR2 YYDKDF (reference sequence). After removal of 3 bases from V and 5 bases from J, the junction contained 5 bases not matched to a gene. This CDR3 spans 14 amino acids.

This clonotype was recorded a few times. The chain is built from TRBV28 and TRBJ2-5, with TRBD1 matching over 7 bases. The CDR3 spans 16 residues. V dropped 3 bases and J dropped 4; count of bases not matched to a gene: 11. Germline V gives CDR1 MDHEN, CDR2 SYDVKM. CDR3 DNA: TGTGCCAGCAGTTTTATAACAGGGGACCTCACAGAGACCCAGTACTTC. It encodes CASSFITGDLTETQYF.

This chain links TRBV20-1 with TRBJ2-5, with D tentatively TRBD1 (6 bases). The CDR3 runs 17 residues. Germline CDR1 is DFQATT and CDR2 is SNEGSKA (reference sequence). V lost 0 bases, J lost 0 bases, and 17 bases lay in between. The DNA for the CDR3 is TGCAGTGCTAGAGATATTATGGGGGACACGTACCAAGAGACCCAGTACTTC. Protein: CSARDIMGDTYQETQYF.

The genes are TRBV6-1 and TRBJ2-1, with 10 positions matching TRBD2. Germline V gene lookup returns CDR1 MNHNS and CDR2 SASEGT. After removal of 2 bases from V and 4 bases from J, the junction contained 5 bases not matched to a gene. The CDR3 sequence is 16 residues long. This CDR3 is CASSERSGGSYNEQFF. The CDR3, as DNA: TGTGCCAGCAGTGAACGTAGCGGGGGGAGTTACAATGAGCAGTTCTTC.

This clonotype was seen more than once but under ten times. This rearrangement joins TRBV20-1 to TRBJ2-1, with 10 bases identical to TRBD2. Germline V gives CDR1 DFQATT, CDR2 SNEGSKA (reference sequence). CDR3 size: 17 residues. V shed 1 base, J shed 5 bases, and the junction held 11 bases outside the gene matches. The CDR3 DNA reads TGCAGTGCTAGAGTCCCCCCACCTAGCGGGAGAAACAATGAGCAGTTCTTC. Encoded protein: CSARVPPPSGRNNEQFF.

V gene TRBV24-1 combines with J gene TRBJ2-3; D might be TRBD1 (5 bases). In germline, CDR1 is KGHDR, CDR2 SFDVKD. The V end was cut by 7 bases, the J end by 6 bases, with 16 bases between. The CDR3 extends over 14 amino acids. CDR3 protein: CATSIQGSMDTQYF. The CDR3 bases are TGTGCCACCAGCATCCAGGGTAGCATGGATACGCAGTATTTT.

The rearrangement joins TRBV4-3 to TRBJ2-6; D is unclear. The germline V and J ends were trimmed by 1 base and 5 bases, with 9 bases remaining between them. Germline CDR1 reads LGHNA; CDR2 reads YSLEER. The CDR3 is made up of 15 amino acids. The CDR3 DNA follows: TGCGCCAGCAGCCAAGGCTCCCAAAGGGCCAACGTCCTGACTTTC. Translated: CASSQGSQRANVLTF.

V and J are TRBV15 and TRBJ2-7; 9 bases map to TRBD1. J lost 5 bases, V lost 6 bases, and 5 bases had no gene match. The CDR3 sequence is 13 residues long. Germline CDR1 reads LNHNV; CDR2 reads YYDKDF (reference sequence). The CDR3 region is CATRDRGSDEQYF. The CDR3 nucleotides are TGTGCCACCAGGGACAGGGGATCCGACGAGCAGTACTTC.

This clonotype was observed a handful of times. The chain combines TRBV28 with TRBJ2-3, with unresolved D. The CDR3 runs 16 residues. From germline, CDR1 is MDHEN and CDR2 SYDVKM. Trimming left V 3 bases short and J 0 bases short, with 13 bases between. Here the CDR3 DNA reads TGTGCCAGCAGTTTGTCCGGTTTACTTAGCACAGATACGCAGTATTTT. Translating gives CASSLSGLLSTDTQYF.

This clonotype was seen at least ten times. V and J are TRBV27 and TRBJ1-1; TRBD1 matches 12 bases. There are 15 residues in the CDR3. The J segment lost 4 bases and the V segment lost 8 bases, leaving 8 bases of the junction unmatched. Germline CDR1 MNHEY, CDR2 SMNVEV (reference sequence). The CDR3 DNA reads as TGTGCCAGCTGGCGGGACAGGGGGCGCATCACTGAAGCTTTCTTT. This sequence encodes CASWRDRGRITEAFF.

This clonotype was counted a few times. The genes are TRBV12-3 or TRBV12-4 and TRBJ1-2; the D gene is possibly TRBD1 (6 bases). The CDR3 spans 14 residues. V was shortened by 3 bases and J by 9 bases, with 17 bases between the two germline ends. The CDR3 DNA follows: TGTGCCAGCAGTTTTGGGGGGACATCGAGGCGCTACACCTTC. This codes for CASSFGGTSRRYTF.

The chain has TRBV24-1 and TRBJ2-1; TRBD2 agrees at 7 bases. With V trimmed by 9 bases and J by 1 base, 2 bases remained unmatched. There are 13 residues in the CDR3. Germline V gene data show CDR1 as KGHDR and CDR2 as SFDVKD. The CDR3 region has the DNA TGTGCCACCGGGGAGGGGTCCTACAATGAGCAGTTCTTC. Its protein is CATGEGSYNEQFF.

This clonotype appeared many times. V and J are TRBV14 and TRBJ2-2; no clear D. This CDR3 has 12 residues. Trimming took 4 bases from V and 7 from J, leaving 7 bases between them. Germline assignment: CDR1 SGHDN and CDR2 FVKESK. CDR3 sequence reads: CASSPYSGELFF. The CDR3 bases are TGTGCCAGCAGCCCTTACAGCGGGGAGCTGTTTTTT.

J is TRBJ1-4 and V is TRBV6-1; TRBD1 is a possible D gene (5 bases). The germline gives CDR1 MNHNS, CDR2 SASEGT. With 6 bases removed from V and 9 bases from J, the gap between germline ends came to 17 bases. The CDR3 length is 14 residues. The CDR3 coding sequence is TGTGCCAGCAGCCAGGGACTGCTGAGGCAAAAACTGTTTTTT. This gives the protein CASSQGLLRQKLFF.

This clonotype was observed a few times. The chain combines TRBV15 with TRBJ2-5, with 8 bases identical to TRBD1. The V gene end was trimmed by 4 bases and the J gene end by 2 bases; junction bases not matched to a gene: 6. The CDR3 sequence is 15 residues long. Germline V gives CDR1 LNHNV, CDR2 YYDKDF (reference sequence). The CDR3 DNA reads as TGTGCCACCAGCAAGCGAACAGGGGGGCAAGAGACCCAGTACTTC. As protein: CATSKRTGGQETQYF.

Many counts were recorded for this clonotype. The chain uses TRBV6-2 or TRBV6-3 and TRBJ2-1; possibly TRBD1 or TRBD2 for D (5 bases each). This CDR3 spans 15 amino acids. The V end lost 2 bases, the J end lost 5 bases, and 13 bases lay between the germline ends. Per the germline V gene, CDR1 is MNHEY and CDR2 is SVGEGT. The CDR3 bases are TGTGCCAGCAGTTACGAGTGGGGGAGTCACAATGAGCAGTTCTTC. Translation: CASSYEWGSHNEQFF.

This chain joins TRBV7-2 and TRBJ2-2, with no clear D. V dropped 0 bases and J dropped 0 bases, with 8 bases sitting between them. The germline V gene encodes CDR1 SGHTA and CDR2 FQGNSA. The CDR3 spans 16 residues. The CDR3 reads CASSLAHVSNTGELFF. CDR3 coding DNA: TGTGCCAGCAGCTTAGCCCACGTCTCGAACACCGGGGAGCTGTTTTTT. Filled out from reference TRBV7-2 and TRBJ2-2, the complete variable domain reads GAGVSQSPSNKVTEKGKDVELRCDPISGHTALYWYRQSLGQGLEFLIYFQGNSAPDKSGLPSDRFSAERTGGSVSTLTIQRTQQEDSAVYLCASSLAHVSNTGELFFGEGSRLTVL.

The rearrangement links TRBV11-1 to TRBJ1-3, with 8 bases fitting TRBD1. The ends lost 4 bases at V and 0 bases at J; junction bases unmatched: 11. The CDR3 runs to 18 residues. The germline gives CDR1 SGHAT, CDR2 FQDESV (reference sequence). CDR3 amino acids: CASSSWDRIFLSGNTIYF. The CDR3 DNA is TGTGCCAGCAGCTCGTGGGACAGGATCTTCCTCTCTGGAAACACCATATATTTT. The whole variable domain, remainder taken from reference TRBV11-1 and TRBJ1-3, is EAEVAQSPRYKITEKSQAVAFWCDPISGHATLYWYRQILGQGPELLVQFQDESVVDDSQLPKDRFSAERLKGVDSTLKIQPAELGDSAMYLCASSSWDRIFLSGNTIYFGEGSWLTVV.

This clonotype has more than one count but fewer than ten. The chain employs TRBV20-1 and TRBJ2-7; D remains unclear. With 5 bases removed from V and 5 bases from J, the gap between germline ends came to 13 bases. Germline values: CDR1 DFQATT, CDR2 SNEGSKA (reference sequence). The length of the CDR3 is 12 residues. Here the CDR3 reads CSARPQAHEQYF. CDR3 DNA: TGCAGTGCTCGACCTCAAGCCCACGAGCAGTACTTC.

The rearrangement uses TRBV6-2 or TRBV6-3 and TRBJ2-7; a weak D match, TRBD2 (5 bases). The CDR3 has 11 amino acids. Germline V lookup: CDR1 MNHEY, CDR2 SVGEGT. With 7 bases removed from V and 7 bases from J, the gap between germline ends came to 11 bases. The DNA of the CDR3 is TGTGCCAGCACCGACCGGAGGGAGCAGTACTTC. Translation gives CASTDRREQYF.